This T cell receptor (beta chain) was found in a study of T-cell memory formation after mild COVID-19. Study-wide background: TCR clusters were largely donor specific. Study results and caveats: A subset of responding clones appeared in pre-infection memory, suggesting cross-reactive memory joined.

MiXCR, applied by TCRdb to the 5' RACE reads, yields one record per CDR3 protein. The data contain about half a million distinct CDR3 sequences, roughly 18% of them seen just once; the ten biggest clones take up approximately 13%. CDR3 length equals 16 residues. Trimming stripped 6 bases from V and 2 bases from J, with 20 bases between. Germline V gene sequence: CDR1 MNHEY, CDR2 SVGAGI. This clonotype turned up a few times. Its cognate antigen is unknown. The chain uses TRBV6-5 and TRBJ2-7, with D perhaps assigned TRBD1 or TRBD2 (5 bases each). This TCR came from an adult woman who had mild COVID-19 (a few samples of this study predate the infection). Cell type and time point are not known. The source material was PBMCs or a T cell subset sorted from them (not recorded which). The CDR3 nucleotides read TGTGCCAGCAGAACAAGCGATCGAGAGGGGCCCTACGAGCAGTACTTC. Protein: CASRTSDREGPYEQYF.